The clone carrying this T cell receptor beta chain occurred once. Trimming pared 5 bases from V and 6 bases from J, leaving 19 bases between. In germline, CDR1 is SEHNR, CDR2 FQNEAQ (reference sequence). The CDR3 runs 16 residues. The sample originates from a study of blood T cell repertoires in COVID-19. Study summary: In each case, the material was cDNA or gDNA derived from T cells, B-cell-depleted T cells, or PBMCs.

The authors' processing: For nucleated cells, counts were estimated from reference gene primer amplification. The table came from immunoSEQ multiplex PCR; TCRdb's copy has only in-frame clones and leaves some out. V, J and clone size are those of that table, while D and trimming were read from the DNA. Of 70,000 or so clones in the sample, roughly 90% were seen once. The clonotype was recovered from a middle-aged man with acute or convalescent COVID-19. This sequence joins TRBV7-9 and TRBJ1-4; D is perhaps TRBD1 (6 bases). Sequences were obtained from peripheral blood. CDR3: CASSDPRTEVDEKLFF. The CDR3 DNA reads as TGTGCCAGCAGCGATCCTAGGACAGAAGTAGATGAAAAACTGTTTTTT.